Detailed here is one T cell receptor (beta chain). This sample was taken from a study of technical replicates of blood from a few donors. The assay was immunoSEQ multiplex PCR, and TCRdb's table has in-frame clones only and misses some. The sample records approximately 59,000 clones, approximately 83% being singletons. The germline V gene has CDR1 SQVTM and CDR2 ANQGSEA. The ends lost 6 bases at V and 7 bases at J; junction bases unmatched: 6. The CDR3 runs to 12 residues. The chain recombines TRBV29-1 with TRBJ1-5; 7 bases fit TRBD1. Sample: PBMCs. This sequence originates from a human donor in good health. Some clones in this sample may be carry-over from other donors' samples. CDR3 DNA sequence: TGCAGCGTAGGTGACAGGGACCAGCCCCAGCATTTT. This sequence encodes CSVGDRDQPQHF. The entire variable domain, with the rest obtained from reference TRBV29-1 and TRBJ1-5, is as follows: SAVISQKPSRDICQRGTSLTIQCQVDSQVTMMFWYRQQPGQSLTLIATANQGSEATYESGFVIDKFPISRPNLTFSTLTVSNMSPEDSSIYLCSVGDRDQPQHFGDGTRLSIL.